This T cell receptor beta chain was documented in a study of blood T cells in healthy people across ages. About the study: Every two T cells gave about one barcoded beta molecule via template switching. Study-wide findings and caveats: The fall in TCR beta diversity per million T cells was roughly linear with age.

Donor samples were obtained from healthy Caucasian individuals from Russia, aged about 6 to 100. Isolating PBMCs gave at least 6 million of these cells per sample. V gave up 0 bases and J gave up 2 bases, with 6 bases separating them. The CDR3 has 13 residues. Looked up from germline, CDR1 is SGHNT and CDR2 is YYREEE (reference sequence). The authors ran a second PCR of 7 to 11 cycles using a sample-barcoded 5' primer and a J-beta primer mix. TCRdb passed the 5' RACE reads through MiXCR, listing each CDR3 protein once. Among about 1.6 million distinct CDR3 sequences listed, about 35% were seen once. Worth noting for this clonotype: Its antigen is not known.

The sequenced sample was blood. V gene TRBV5-4 combines with J gene TRBJ2-7; D is unresolved. This TCR derives from a woman in her 30s in good health. CDR3 sequence reads: CASSLEPAYEQYF. CDR3 DNA: TGTGCCAGCAGCTTGGAACCAGCCTACGAGCAGTACTTC.